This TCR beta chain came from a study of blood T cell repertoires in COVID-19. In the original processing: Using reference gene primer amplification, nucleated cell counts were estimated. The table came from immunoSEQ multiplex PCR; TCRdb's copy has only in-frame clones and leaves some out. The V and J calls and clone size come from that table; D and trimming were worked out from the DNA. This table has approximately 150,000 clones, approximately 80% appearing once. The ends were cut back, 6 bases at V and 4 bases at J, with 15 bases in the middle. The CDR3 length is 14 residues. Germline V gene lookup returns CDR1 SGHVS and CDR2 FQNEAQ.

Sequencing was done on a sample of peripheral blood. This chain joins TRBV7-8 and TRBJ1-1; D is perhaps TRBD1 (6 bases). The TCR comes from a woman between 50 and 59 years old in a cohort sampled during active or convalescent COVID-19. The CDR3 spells CASRLTGTTTEAFF. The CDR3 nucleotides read TGTGCCAGCAGATTAACCGGGACAACCACTGAAGCTTTCTTT.